These 15 T cell receptor beta chains were all obtained from the same sample, sequenced in a study of cytotoxic CD8 clonotypes in ibrutinib-treated CLL. Repertoires were generated with immunoSEQ multiplex PCR, while TCRdb's copy carries only in-frame clones and drops some. The sample contains about 270,000 clones, around 69% of which appear only once. Sequences were derived from PBMCs, sampled at disease progression, from a patient treated with ibrutinib. The receptor source for this set is a human donor with chronic lymphocytic leukemia.

The chain recombines TRBV21-1 with TRBJ2-3; the D call TRBD2 from the table was never checked on the DNA. TRBV21-1 is a known pseudogene. The length of the CDR3 is 16 residues. As DNA, the CDR3 is TGTGCCAGCAGCAATGGGACTAGCGGTCACACAGATACGCAGTATTTT. Protein sequence: CASSNGTSGHTDTQYF.

This clone was found once. The J gene is TRBJ2-2, the V gene TRBV5-1, with D unresolved. The CDR3 is 13 amino acids. From germline, CDR1 is SGHRS and CDR2 YFSETQ. V was trimmed by 0 bases and J by 4 bases, leaving 4 bases between them. The CDR3, as DNA: TGCGCCAGCAGCTTGGTCGGCACCGGGGAGCTGTTTTTT. Protein sequence: CASSLVGTGELFF.

The rearrangement links TRBV5-1 to TRBJ2-3, with TRBD1 matching over 7 bases. V dropped 4 bases and J dropped 4; count of bases not matched to a gene: 6. Germline V gene data show CDR1 as SGHRS and CDR2 as YFSETQ. The CDR3 has 14 residues. CDR3 nucleotide sequence: TGCGCCAGCAGCATAGACAGGGTTCCAGATACGCAGTATTTT. This sequence encodes CASSIDRVPDTQYF. Looking up the rest from reference TRBV5-1 and TRBJ2-3 gives the full variable domain: KAGVTQTPRYLIKTRGQQVTLSCSPISGHRSVSWYQQTPGQGLQFLFEYFSETQRNKGNFPGRFSGRQFSNSRSEMNVSTLELGDSALYLCASSIDRVPDTQYFGPGTRLTVL.

The genes are TRBV19 and TRBJ1-1; D unresolved. The CDR3 is made up of 11 amino acids. CDR1 and CDR2 (germline): LNHDA, SQIVND (reference sequence). V gave up 6 bases and J gave up 3 bases, with 5 bases separating them. The CDR3 nucleotides read TGTGCCAGTAGAGGTGACACTGAAGCTTTCTTT. Its protein is CASRGDTEAFF.

The CDR3 protein is CASRTGVVKPLHF. The CDR3 nucleotides are TGTGCCAGCAGGACAGGGGTGGTTAAACCCCTCCACTTT. The rearrangement joins TRBV6-1 to TRBJ1-6, with TRBD1 identical over 8 bases. Germline V lookup: CDR1 MNHNS, CDR2 SASEGT. CDR3 size: 13 residues. The J segment lost 12 bases and the V segment lost 6 bases, leaving 7 bases of the junction unmatched.

The chain recombines TRBV5-4 with TRBJ2-2, with a tentative D call TRBD2 (6 bases). CDR1 is SGHNT and CDR2 is YYREEE in the germline V gene (reference sequence). CDR3 size: 16 residues. V lost 2 bases to trimming and J lost 0 bases, with 11 bases between them. The chain's CDR3 is CASSLGRGANTGELFF. Here the CDR3 DNA reads TGTGCCAGCAGCTTAGGGCGGGGCGCGAACACCGGGGAGCTGTTTTTT.

The chain employs TRBV29-1 and TRBJ1-4; D perhaps matches TRBD1 (6 bases). The CDR3 totals 13 residues. Germline V gene data show CDR1 as SQVTM and CDR2 as ANQGSEA. V shed 6 bases and J shed 3 bases, with 11 bases lying between them. In DNA form, the CDR3 reads TGCAGCGTCCTACAGGGAGCTAATGAAAAACTGTTTTTT. Protein: CSVLQGANEKLFF.

This clone showed up just a few times. J is TRBJ1-4 and V is TRBV2; D remains ambiguous. Germline V gene lookup returns CDR1 SNHLY and CDR2 FYNNEI. The CDR3 has 12 residues. Between the trimmed V and J ends, which lost 3 bases and 6 bases, there was a span of 5 bases. In nucleotides, the CDR3 is TGTGCCAGCAGTGATGACGATGAAAAACTGTTTTTT. Protein: CASSDDDEKLFF.

This clone was counted a few times. This chain uses TRBV5-6 with TRBJ2-7; possible D gene TRBD1, 5 bases. The CDR3 is made up of 13 amino acids. The V end lost 6 bases, the J end lost 2 bases, and 12 bases lay between the germline ends. Germline CDR1 reads SGHDT; CDR2 reads YYEEEE. CDR3 residues: CASTVTDTYEQYF. The CDR3 DNA sequence: TGTGCCAGCACCGTGACAGACACCTACGAGCAGTACTTC.

The chain carries TRBV6-5 and TRBJ1-4; 8 positions match TRBD1. Losses at the gene ends were 2 bases for V and 8 bases for J; bases not matched to a gene: 4. The CDR3 runs to 14 residues. Germline-derived CDR1 and CDR2 are MNHEY and SVGAGI. The CDR3 spells CASSYAAGGEKLFF. The CDR3 nucleotides read TGTGCCAGCAGTTACGCGGCAGGGGGCGAAAAACTGTTTTTT.

This clone was detected only a few times. The V gene is TRBV18, the J gene TRBJ2-7, with D hard to call. V was cut by 2 bases and J by 3 bases, with 11 bases left in between. CDR3 length: 14 amino acids. The germline V gene has CDR1 KGHSH and CDR2 LQKENI. Here the CDR3 reads CASSPNQVLYEQYF. The DNA for the CDR3 is TGTGCCAGCTCACCAAATCAGGTCCTCTACGAGCAGTACTTC. Combining the CDR3 with reference TRBV18 and TRBJ2-7 gives the whole variable domain NAGVMQNPRHLVRRRGQEARLRCSPMKGHSHVYWYRQLPEEGLKFMVYLQKENIIDESGMPKERFSAEFPKEGPSILRIQQVVRGDSAAYFCASSPNQVLYEQYFGPGTRLTVT.

This sequence joins TRBV29-1 and TRBJ2-5; D is perhaps TRBD2 (6 bases). The length of the CDR3 is 12 residues. V lost 7 bases, J lost 2 bases, and 11 bases lay in between. CDR1 and CDR2 from the germline V gene are SQVTM and ANQGSEA. For the CDR3, the DNA is TGCAGCGCACGGGCGGGGCAAGAGACCCAGTACTTC. Its protein is CSARAGQETQYF.

The gene calls are TRBV5-5 and TRBJ1-2; D gene uncertain. CDR1 is SGHKS and CDR2 is YYEKEE in the germline V gene (reference sequence). V was pared by 4 bases and J by 8 bases, with 18 bases between. The length of the CDR3 is 14 residues. CDR3 bases: TGTGCCAGCAGCCCCATAGGACGGGGTCAGGGCTACACCTTC. Translation gives CASSPIGRGQGYTF.

The chain has TRBV6-5 and TRBJ2-3, with a possible D match to TRBD2 (5 bases). V shed 6 bases and J shed 3 bases, with 7 bases lying between them. Germline values: CDR1 MNHEY, CDR2 SVGAGI. This CDR3 comprises 12 residues. CDR3 bases: TGTGCCAGCAGGACTACTACAGATACGCAGTATTTT. Translation gives CASRTTTDTQYF.

The rearrangement joins TRBV5-3 to TRBJ2-7; weak D call: TRBD2 (5 bases). TRBV5-3 carries the ORF label, with uncertain function. This CDR3 spans 16 amino acids. Trimming stripped 0 bases from V and 5 bases from J, with 18 bases between. The CDR3 DNA reads as TGTGCCAGAAGCTTGGTCTTCGAACGGGGTTTCCACGAGCAGTACTTC. As protein: CARSLVFERGFHEQYF.